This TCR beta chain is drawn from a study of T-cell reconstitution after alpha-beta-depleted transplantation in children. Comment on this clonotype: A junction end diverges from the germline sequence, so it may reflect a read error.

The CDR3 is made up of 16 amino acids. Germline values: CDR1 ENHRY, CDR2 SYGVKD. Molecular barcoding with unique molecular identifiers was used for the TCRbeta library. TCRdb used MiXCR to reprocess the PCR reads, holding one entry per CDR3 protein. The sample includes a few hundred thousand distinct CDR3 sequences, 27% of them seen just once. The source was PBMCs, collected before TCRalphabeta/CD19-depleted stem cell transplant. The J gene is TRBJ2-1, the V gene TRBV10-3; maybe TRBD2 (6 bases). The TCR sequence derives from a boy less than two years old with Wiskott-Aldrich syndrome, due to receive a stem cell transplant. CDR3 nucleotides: TGTGCCATCAGTGAGCCCGGGACTGGATGTTACAATGAGCGGTTCTTC. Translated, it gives CAISEPGTGCYNERFF.